One and the same sample provided the 8 T cell receptor beta chains below, sequenced in a study of neurological immune-mediated disorders. TCRdb analysed the 5' RACE reads with MiXCR anew, one entry per CDR3 protein. The data show 40,000 or so distinct CDR3 sequences, over 12% seen once. Sequenced sample: PBMCs. These receptors were taken from a woman aged 45-65 years with HTLV-1-associated myelopathy (HAM/TSP).

This clonotype was seen ten or more times. The chain has TRBV6-1 and TRBJ2-2; perhaps TRBD1 as D (5 bases). Trimming took 2 bases from V and 0 from J, leaving 7 bases between them. Germline V lookup: CDR1 MNHNS, CDR2 SASEGT. The CDR3 totals 15 residues. CDR3 DNA: TGTGCCAGCAGTGAATGGGGCGCGAACACCGGGGAGCTGTTTTTT. Translated, it gives CASSEWGANTGELFF.

There are a few counts of this clonotype. The chain combines TRBV4-1 with TRBJ1-2; TRBD1 matches at 11 bases. Germline CDR1 and CDR2: MGHRA and YSYEKL. The CDR3 loop spans 15 amino acids. J gave up 6 bases and V 3 bases, and 6 bases lay outside the gene matches. The CDR3 DNA is TGCGCCAGCAGCCATTCCGGGACAGGGGGTGATGGCTACACCTTC. Protein sequence: CASSHSGTGGDGYTF.

This clonotype showed up many times. The chain links TRBV5-1 to TRBJ2-7, with 12 bases matching TRBD2. Per germline, CDR1 SGHRS and CDR2 YFSETQ. The CDR3 totals 17 residues. The J segment lost 6 bases and the V segment lost 4 bases, leaving 14 bases of the junction unmatched. CDR3 in amino acids: CASSQILAGGLTGEQYF. The CDR3 bases are TGCGCCAGCAGCCAGATACTAGCGGGGGGTCTAACTGGCGAGCAGTACTTC.

About this clonotype itself: A read error may be the cause here, since a much bigger clone is one base away. In DNA, the CDR3 is TGTGCCTGCAGCGAAGGGGGACTAGCGGGGGATACGCAGTATTTT. Protein product: CACSEGGLAGDTQYF. The chain uses TRBV7-3 and TRBJ2-3; TRBD2 matches 13 bases. This CDR3 is built from 15 residues. From germline, CDR1 is SGHTA and CDR2 FQGTGA.

In its sample, this clonotype was seen many times. The chain combines TRBV5-1 with TRBJ1-1, with D possibly TRBD1 on 5 matching bases. Trimming removed 4 bases at V and 8 bases at J, with 15 bases between. CDR3 length: 13 amino acids. Germline values: CDR1 SGHRS, CDR2 YFSETQ. CDR3 protein: CASSPPGTEEAFF. The CDR3 DNA reads as TGCGCCAGCAGCCCCCCCGGGACCGAAGAAGCTTTCTTT.

In its sample, this clonotype was seen many times. The CDR3 is CASSPRTGYDEQFF. The DNA for the CDR3 is TGTGCCAGCAGCCCCCGGACAGGGTACGATGAGCAGTTCTTC. J is TRBJ2-1 and V is TRBV7-9, with 8 bases identical to TRBD1. Germline assignment: CDR1 SEHNR and CDR2 FQNEAQ (reference sequence). This CDR3 has 14 amino acids. V lost 5 bases, J lost 8 bases, and 8 bases stayed unmatched.

V usage is TRBV18 and J usage is TRBJ2-7, with TRBD2 as a possible D gene (5 bases). The CDR3 runs to 13 residues. V lost 1 base to trimming and J lost 7 bases, with 11 bases between them. Germline V gene sequence: CDR1 KGHSH, CDR2 LQKENI. Written as DNA, the CDR3 is TGTGCCAGCTCACCACTTGGACTTGGGGAGCAGTACTTC. As protein: CASSPLGLGEQYF.

This sequence joins TRBV5-1 and TRBJ1-5; a weak D match, TRBD1 (5 bases). The ends were cut back, 0 bases at V and 0 bases at J, with 10 bases in the middle. Germline V gene sequence: CDR1 SGHRS, CDR2 YFSETQ. The CDR3 extends over 16 amino acids. The CDR3 region has the DNA TGCGCCAGCAGCTTGGAGGGGAGGGATAGCAATCAGCCCCAGCATTTT. Translated: CASSLEGRDSNQPQHF.